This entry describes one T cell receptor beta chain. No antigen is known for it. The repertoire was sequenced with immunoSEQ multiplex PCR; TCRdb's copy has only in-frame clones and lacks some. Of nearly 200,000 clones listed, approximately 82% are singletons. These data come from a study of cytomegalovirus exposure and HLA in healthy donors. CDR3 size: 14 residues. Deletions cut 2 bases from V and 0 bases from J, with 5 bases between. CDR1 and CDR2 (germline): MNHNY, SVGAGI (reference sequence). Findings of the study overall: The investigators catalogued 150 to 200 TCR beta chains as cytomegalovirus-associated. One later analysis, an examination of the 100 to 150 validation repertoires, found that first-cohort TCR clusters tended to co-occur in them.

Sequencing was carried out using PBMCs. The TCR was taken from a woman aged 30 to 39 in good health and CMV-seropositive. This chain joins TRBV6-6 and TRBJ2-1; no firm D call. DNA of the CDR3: TGTGCCAGCAGTTACACAACCTCCTACAATGAGCAGTTCTTC. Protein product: CASSYTTSYNEQFF.